This is a list of T cell receptor beta chains from one sample in a study of T-cell reconstitution after alpha-beta-depleted transplantation in children. A single record per CDR3 protein comes from TCRdb applying MiXCR to the PCR reads. The sample consists of hundreds of thousands of distinct CDR3 sequences, over 8% of them appearing once. This specimen consisted of PBMCs from the stem cell graft donor, obtained from the stem cell graft. These receptors came from a human donor who donated a stem cell graft to a child with SCID. Both conserved end residues are part of each CDR3. D genes are given only for firm matches. Where a row states a size, it is once, few, many or the class of an expanded clone; other rows omit it.

size	D	J	V	length	DNA	CDR3
NA	NA	TRBJ2-5	TRBV2	14	TGTGCCAGCGAAGGTCGGGATGGGGATAGGGCCCAGTACTTC	CASEGRDGDRAQYF
many	NA	TRBJ1-5	TRBV6-1	16	TGTGCCAGCAGTCAAACCCCGGCAGGAGACAATCAGCCCCAGCATTTT	CASSQTPAGDNQPQHF
NA	TRBD2	TRBJ2-5	TRBV20-1	12	TGCAGTGCTAGTATAGCGGGAGAGACCCAGTACTTC	CSASIAGETQYF
few	NA	TRBJ1-1	TRBV5-1	16	TGCGCCAGCAGCTTGGGGGAACAGGTCCTCAACACTGAAGCTTTCTTT	CASSLGEQVLNTEAFF
few	TRBD2	TRBJ2-3	TRBV5-5	17	TGTGCCAGCAGCTTATACCGGGACCGGACTAGTACAGATACGCAGTATTTT	CASSLYRDRTSTDTQYF
NA	NA	TRBJ2-7	TRBV3-1	16	TGTGCCAGCAGCCAATTCCCAAATGGACGGGGCTACGAGCAGTACTTC	CASSQFPNGRGYEQYF
few	TRBD1	TRBJ2-2	TRBV6-2/TRBV6-3	16	TGTGCCAGCCAAACGCCCCGGACAGGGGCCCCCGGGGAGCTGTTTTTT	CASQTPRTGAPGELFF
few	TRBD1	TRBJ2-7	TRBV7-2	15	TGTGCCAGCAGCTTGGGACAGCTAAAGAGCTACGAGCAGTACTTC	CASSLGQLKSYEQYF
few	TRBD2	TRBJ2-1	TRBV20-1	16	TGCAGTGCTCACTCCAGCGGGGGGGCCCGCTACAATGAGCAGTTCTTC	CSAHSSGGARYNEQFF
NA	NA	TRBJ2-7	TRBV18	16	TGTGCCAGCTCACCAAAGCGGACAGCCACTCACTACGAGCAGTACTTC	CASSPKRTATHYEQYF
few	NA	TRBJ2-7	TRBV12-3/TRBV12-4	15	TGTGCCAGCAGTTTACCCCCGACGGGGTTCCACGAGCAGTACTTC	CASSLPPTGFHEQYF
NA	NA	TRBJ1-4	TRBV12-3/TRBV12-4	14	TGTGCCAGCAGCCCCGGTAGCGCTAATGAAAAACTGTTTTTT	CASSPGSANEKLFF
NA	NA	TRBJ2-7	TRBV5-1	18	TGCGCCAGCAGCCTGAATTGGTCTCCACAGGGAGAGGGCTACGAGCAGTACTTC	CASSLNWSPQGEGYEQYF
few	NA	TRBJ2-3	TRBV5-1	16	TGCGCCAGCAGCTTGGTTACAGGGACACCCACAGATACGCAGTATTTT	CASSLVTGTPTDTQYF
few	TRBD2	TRBJ2-1	TRBV25-1	15	TGTGCCAGTACGGGACTAGCGGCCCTCGGCAATGAGCAGTTCTTC	CASTGLAALGNEQFF
many	TRBD2	TRBJ2-3	TRBV29-1	15	TGCAGCGTACGGACTAGCGGGACTCCCACAGATACGCAGTATTTT	CSVRTSGTPTDTQYF
few	NA	TRBJ1-3	TRBV20-1	14	TGCAGTGCTAGAGATCTGAACTCTGGAAACACCATATATTTT	CSARDLNSGNTIYF
NA	NA	TRBJ1-1	TRBV4-2	18	TGTGCCAGCAGCCAAGATCATGGGGTGGGGGAGACTCCGCCTGGAGCTTTCTTT	CASSQDHGVGETPPGAFF
NA	NA	TRBJ2-3	TRBV3-1	15	TGTGCCACCAGCCAACTGGGGACTTGGACACATACGCAGTATTTT	CATSQLGTWTHTQYF
NA	TRBD1	TRBJ1-1	TRBV3-1	14	TGTGCCAGCAGCCAGACAGGGGCGAACACTGAAGCTTTCTTT	CASSQTGANTEAFF
NA	TRBD1	TRBJ1-6	TRBV20-1	16	TGCAGTGCTAGAGGGGAAATACAGGGGGTGTATTCACCCCTCCACTTT	CSARGEIQGVYSPLHF
NA	NA	TRBJ2-1	TRBV6-4	16	TGTGCCAGCGGATTCCCGGGGGCCCCCCCACACAATGAGCAGTTCTTC	CASGFPGAPPHNEQFF
NA	TRBD1	TRBJ1-2	TRBV29-1	13	TGCAGCGTGTGGACAGGGCCGGACTATGGCTACACCTTC	CSVWTGPDYGYTF
NA	NA	TRBJ2-7	TRBV27	15	TGTGCCAGGTCCGACCCGGGACGGAGCTCCTACGAGCAGTACTTC	CARSDPGRSSYEQYF
NA	TRBD1	TRBJ1-4	TRBV7-2	16	TGTGCCAGCAGCTTAGCCCCCACAGGGGGGAATGAAAAACTGTTTTTT	CASSLAPTGGNEKLFF
many	NA	TRBJ2-5	TRBV27	11	TGTGCCAGCAGGAGCAGGGAGACCCAGTACTTC	CASRSRETQYF
NA	NA	TRBJ1-2	TRBV10-2	15	TGCGCCAGCAGTGAGCCGCTGGGACGGAGCAATAGCTACACCTTC	CASSEPLGRSNSYTF
few	TRBD1	TRBJ2-2	TRBV5-1	14	TGCGCCAGCAGCTTGGAAGGGGGCGTCGGGGAGCTGTTTTTT	CASSLEGGVGELFF
few	NA	TRBJ1-3	TRBV6-5	16	TGTGCCAGCAGTTACTCTCCGGCAGCTCCTGGAAACACCATATATTTT	CASSYSPAAPGNTIYF
NA	NA	TRBJ1-1	TRBV20-1	13	TGCAGTGCTCCTGGGGACAAGAACACTGAAGCTTTCTTT	CSAPGDKNTEAFF
few	TRBD2	TRBJ2-3	TRBV19	14	TGTGCCACCAGACAGCGACTAGCAACAGATACGCAGTATTTT	CATRQRLATDTQYF
few	NA	TRBJ2-5	TRBV7-3	13	TGTGCCAGCAGCTTAATCCCTAGGGAGACCCAGTACTTC	CASSLIPRETQYF
many	TRBD1	TRBJ1-3	TRBV3-1	16	TGTGCCAGCAGAAACAGGGGGACGGGCTCTGGAAACACCATATATTTT	CASRNRGTGSGNTIYF
few	NA	TRBJ2-5	TRBV4-1	13	TGCGCCAGCAGCCAAGATGATAACCTGGCCCAGTACTTC	CASSQDDNLAQYF
once	NA	TRBJ2-5	TRBV12-5	11	TGTGCTAGTGGTTTGCTGGGAACCCAGTACTTC	CASGLLGTQYF
NA	TRBD1	TRBJ1-2	TRBV15	17	TGTGCCACCAGCAGTACCGGACAGGGTGGGAATAGCTATGGCTACACCTTC	CATSSTGQGGNSYGYTF
many	NA	TRBJ1-1	TRBV7-2	14	TGTGCCAGCAGAGACACGGGGTGGGGAACTGAAGCTTTCTTT	CASRDTGWGTEAFF